This TCR beta chain came from a study of beta chain features in type 1 diabetes. Study summary: Comparable age, gender and cell yields were observed in patients relative to healthy donors.

Germline CDR1 MNHEY, CDR2 SMNVEV (reference sequence). The V and J ends lost 3 bases and 7 bases, in that order; junction bases with no gene match: 6. This CDR3 has 15 amino acids. Study observations and caveats: Individuals with type 1 diabetes displayed fewer insertions and more deletions at VDJ junctions. Overrepresentation of cells with high TCR expression could result from cDNA sequencing. Among all four CD4+ subsets, Type 1 diabetes patients had TCRB CDR3s that were moderately but significantly shorter.

CD45RO/CCR7/CD25/CD127/CD95/CD27 staining was used to isolate CD4+ naive, central memory, regulatory and stem cell-like memory cells by sorting. What was sequenced were expressed TCRB transcripts, since all of the isolated RNA had been reverse transcribed. Repertoires were generated with immunoSEQ multiplex PCR, while TCRdb's copy carries only in-frame clones and drops some. This table has hundreds of thousands of clones, 11% appearing once. To note about this clone: What it recognizes is unknown.

Material: naive CD4+ T cells from blood. The chain combines TRBV27 with TRBJ1-6; 7 bases align to TRBD1. This clonotype was obtained from a man aged 25 to 45 with type 1 diabetes. CDR3 sequence: CASSFLGTANSPLHF. The CDR3 region has the DNA TGTGCCAGCAGTTTCTTGGGGACAGCAAATTCACCCCTCCACTTT.